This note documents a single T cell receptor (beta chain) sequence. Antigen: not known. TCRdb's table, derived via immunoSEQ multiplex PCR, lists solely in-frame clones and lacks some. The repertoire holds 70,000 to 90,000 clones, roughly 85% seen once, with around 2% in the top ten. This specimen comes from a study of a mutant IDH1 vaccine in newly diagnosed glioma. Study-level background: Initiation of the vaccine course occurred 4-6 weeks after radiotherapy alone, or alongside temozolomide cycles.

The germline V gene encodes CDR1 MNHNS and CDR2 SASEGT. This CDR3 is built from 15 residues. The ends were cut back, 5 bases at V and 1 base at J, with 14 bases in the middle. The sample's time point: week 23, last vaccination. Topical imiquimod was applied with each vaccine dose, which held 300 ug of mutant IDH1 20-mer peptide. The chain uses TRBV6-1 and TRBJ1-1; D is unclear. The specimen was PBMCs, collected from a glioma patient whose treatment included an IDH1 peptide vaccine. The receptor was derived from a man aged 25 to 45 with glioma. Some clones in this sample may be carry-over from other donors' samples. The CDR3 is CASSQRRPPNTEAFF. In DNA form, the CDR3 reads TGTGCCAGCAGTCAACGACGTCCCCCGAACACTGAAGCTTTCTTT.